This T cell receptor (beta chain) emerged from a study of cytomegalovirus exposure and HLA in healthy donors. Study results and limitations: As was reported, the HLA-A and HLA-B alleles of most subjects were accurately predicted from TCR beta sequences. In a later analysis, productive TCRs from donors in an Asian-associated ancestry cluster reportedly carried fewer N-insertions than the cohort mean.

Germline loops: CDR1 SGHRS, CDR2 YFSETQ. The CDR3 runs to 13 residues. V shed 0 bases and J shed 3 bases, with 6 bases lying between them. Comment on this clone: Its target is unknown.

This PCR relied on a set of 60 Vbeta primers and 13 Jbeta primers. Measured with immunoSEQ multiplex PCR; TCRdb has only the in-frame clones, and not every one. Counted here are about 97,000 clones, approximately 85% occurring once; the ten biggest clones make up more than 5%. The material sequenced was PBMCs. The clonotype comes from a man aged 35 to 55 in good health and CMV-seropositive. V and J are TRBV5-1 and TRBJ1-2; D remains ambiguous. CDR3 nucleotide sequence: TGCGCCAGCAGCTTGGCGCCAGACTATGGCTACACCTTC. Translation gives CASSLAPDYGYTF.